The 28 T cell receptor beta chains below come from one sample, sequenced in a study of response to subunit inactivated influenza vaccine. Using its own MiXCR run on the RT-PCR reads, TCRdb lists one record per CDR3 protein. The sample has 500,000 to 550,000 distinct CDR3 sequences; roughly 8.2% are singletons. Sequenced here: PBMCs from blood, sampled less than 30 months after vaccination. The receptors were sampled from a man aged 50-75 years who received an inactivated influenza vaccine.

The table lists this clonotype with a few counts. The rearrangement uses TRBV25-1 and TRBJ2-1; tentative D call: TRBD1 (6 bases). The V gene lost 5 bases and the J gene lost 2 bases, with 10 bases spanning the gap. Germline lookup yields CDR1 MGHDK and CDR2 SYGVNS. The CDR3 contains 14 residues. The CDR3 spells CASSLQGTYNEQFF. CDR3 DNA: TGTGCCAGCAGTTTACAGGGAACCTACAATGAGCAGTTCTTC. Combining the CDR3 with reference TRBV25-1 and TRBJ2-1 gives the whole variable domain EADIYQTPRYLVIGTGKKITLECSQTMGHDKMYWYQQDPGMELHLIHYSYGVNSTEKGDLSSESTVSRIRTEHFPLTLESARPSHTSQYLCASSLQGTYNEQFFGPGTRLTVL.

The V gene is TRBV11-2, the J gene TRBJ2-2; maybe TRBD2 (5 bases). There are 13 residues in the CDR3. Looked up from germline, CDR1 is SGHAT and CDR2 is FQNNGV. Trimming left V 5 bases short and J 4 bases short, with 8 bases between. CDR3 protein: CASSRSVTGELFF. The CDR3 bases are TGTGCCAGCAGCCGTAGCGTCACCGGGGAGCTGTTTTTT.

There are a few counts of this clonotype. The J gene is TRBJ1-4, the V gene TRBV6-6; D ambiguous. Trimming took 2 bases from V and 9 from J, leaving 10 bases between them. This CDR3 comprises 13 residues. CDR1 and CDR2 (germline): MNHNY, SVGAGI (reference sequence). CDR3 region: CASSYTGLKKLFF. CDR3 coding DNA: TGTGCCAGCAGTTACACCGGTCTGAAAAAACTGTTTTTT.

The chain combines TRBV2 with TRBJ1-1; 8 bases match TRBD1. V gave up 6 bases and J gave up 10 bases; unmatched junction bases: 13. CDR1 is SNHLY and CDR2 is FYNNEI in the germline V gene. The CDR3 is 14 residues long. The CDR3 DNA reads as TGTGCCAGCAGGGTGGCAGGGGGCGGAGGCGGAGCTTTCTTT. It codes for CASRVAGGGGGAFF.

The chain couples TRBV15 to TRBJ2-7; 7 bases line up with TRBD1. Germline values: CDR1 LNHNV, CDR2 YYDKDF (reference sequence). V was pared by 2 bases and J by 2 bases, with 6 bases of the junction left unmatched. The CDR3 covers 15 residues. The CDR3 coding sequence is TGTGCCACCAGCAGACCGAGACAGGGCGCCTACGAGCAGTACTTC. Amino acid sequence: CATSRPRQGAYEQYF. The entire variable domain, with the rest obtained from reference TRBV15 and TRBJ2-7, is as follows: DAMVIQNPRYQVTQFGKPVTLSCSQTLNHNVMYWYQQKSSQAPKLLFHYYDKDFNNEADTPDNFQSRRPNTSFCFLDIRSPGLGDTAMYLCATSRPRQGAYEQYFGPGTRLTVT.

This clonotype has just a few counts. The chain recombines TRBV6-5 with TRBJ2-3, with D perhaps TRBD1 or TRBD2 (5 bases each). Germline CDR1 is MNHEY and CDR2 is SVGAGI. V gave up 4 bases and J gave up 0 bases, with 11 bases separating them. CDR3 length: 15 residues. The CDR3 DNA sequence: TGTGCCAGCAGTTCCCGGGGCCGGAGCACAGATACGCAGTATTTT. This codes for CASSSRGRSTDTQYF.

Ten or more counts support this clonotype. V and J are TRBV6-5 and TRBJ1-1; 7 nucleotides match TRBD1. Germline trimming cut 5 bases from V and 2 bases from J; bases unmatched to any gene: 11. The CDR3 runs 16 residues. Germline V gene data show CDR1 as MNHEY and CDR2 as SVGAGI. This CDR3 is CASSHPGQGVNTEAFF. CDR3 nucleotide sequence: TGTGCCAGCAGTCACCCGGGGCAGGGGGTTAACACTGAAGCTTTCTTT.

J is TRBJ2-1 and V is TRBV6-2 or TRBV6-3, with a weak D call TRBD1 (6 bases). V lost 1 base and J lost 6, with 13 bases in between. The germline CDR1 and CDR2 sequences are MNHEY and SVGEGT. The CDR3 is 15 amino acids. The DNA of the CDR3 is TGTGCCAGCAGTTACTTAGGGGGTCGGAGCAATGAGCAGTTCTTC. This codes for CASSYLGGRSNEQFF.

This clonotype was counted ten times or more. The gene calls are TRBV27 and TRBJ1-4, with D tentatively TRBD1 (6 bases). Germline V gene data show CDR1 as MNHEY and CDR2 as SMNVEV (reference sequence). The V end lost 4 bases, the J end lost 3 bases, and 18 bases lay between the germline ends. This CDR3 region has 17 residues. The CDR3 nucleotides are TGTGCCAGCAGTTGGGGATCCAACAGGGCTGCTAATGAAAAACTGTTTTTT. It specifies CASSWGSNRAANEKLFF. The whole variable domain, remainder taken from reference TRBV27 and TRBJ1-4, is EAQVTQNPRYLITVTGKKLTVTCSQNMNHEYMSWYRQDPGLGLRQIYYSMNVEVTDKGDVPEGYKVSRKEKRNFPLILESPSPNQTSLYFCASSWGSNRAANEKLFFGSGTQLSVL.

This clonotype has ten or more counts. The chain combines TRBV2 with TRBJ1-1, with D possibly matching TRBD1 (5 bases). Between the trimmed V and J ends, which lost 8 bases and 10 bases, there was a span of 17 bases. This CDR3 has 12 residues. CDR1 is SNHLY, CDR2 FYNNEI, per germline. The CDR3 DNA reads as TGTGCCAGCTCGGGGGTGGGGGTAGTAGCTTTCTTT. This sequence encodes CASSGVGVVAFF.

The chain couples TRBV20-1 to TRBJ2-4, with D perhaps TRBD2 (6 bases). Germline CDR1 reads DFQATT; CDR2 reads SNEGSKA (reference sequence). The CDR3 sequence is 16 residues long. The V and J ends lost 0 bases and 2 bases respectively, with 14 bases between them. The CDR3 protein is CSARDEARGTKNIQYF. The CDR3 nucleotides are TGCAGTGCTAGAGATGAGGCGCGGGGAACCAAAAACATTCAGTACTTC.

This clonotype was detected ten times or more. The chain links TRBV5-1 to TRBJ2-5; 8 bases line up with TRBD2. V was pared by 4 bases and J by 4 bases, with 12 bases of the junction left unmatched. The CDR3 sequence is 16 residues long. Germline V gives CDR1 SGHRS, CDR2 YFSETQ. CDR3 residues: CASSSRKRGQGETQYF. DNA for the CDR3: TGCGCCAGCAGCAGTCGGAAGCGGGGGCAGGGAGAGACCCAGTACTTC. The full variable domain, rest sourced from reference TRBV5-1 and TRBJ2-5, is KAGVTQTPRYLIKTRGQQVTLSCSPISGHRSVSWYQQTPGQGLQFLFEYFSETQRNKGNFPGRFSGRQFSNSRSEMNVSTLELGDSALYLCASSSRKRGQGETQYFGPGTRLLVL.

J is TRBJ2-6 and V is TRBV24-1; TRBD1 matches 8 bases. The CDR3 spans 17 residues. Trimming at V came to 6 bases and at J to 1 base, leaving 7 bases not matched to a gene. Germline CDR1 KGHDR, CDR2 SFDVKD. The CDR3 sequence: CATSRTGSGSGANVLTF. The CDR3 bases are TGTGCCACCAGTAGGACAGGGTCGGGGTCTGGGGCCAACGTCCTGACTTTC.

This clonotype showed up just a few times. V usage is TRBV9 and J usage is TRBJ2-5, with a possible D match to TRBD2 (6 bases). Germline V gene data show CDR1 as SGDLS and CDR2 as YYNGEE. The V end lost 0 bases, the J end lost 4 bases, and 13 bases lay between the germline ends. The CDR3 sequence is 15 residues long. The DNA for the CDR3 is TGTGCCAGCAGCGTAGCCGGAGGGAGCGCAGAGACCCAGTACTTC. It is translated as CASSVAGGSAETQYF. The whole variable domain, remainder taken from reference TRBV9 and TRBJ2-5, is DSGVTQTPKHLITATGQRVTLRCSPRSGDLSVYWYQQSLDQGLQFLIQYYNGEERAKGNILERFSAQQFPDLHSELNLSSLELGDSALYFCASSVAGGSAETQYFGPGTRLLVL.

This clonotype was picked up many times. The gene calls are TRBV12-3 or TRBV12-4 and TRBJ2-1; TRBD1 might be the D (6 bases). Trimming stripped 7 bases from V and 0 bases from J, with 13 bases between. CDR3 length equals 15 residues. The CDR3 here is CASIRGGSSYNEQFF. The CDR3 DNA sequence: TGTGCCAGCATAAGAGGGGGTAGCTCCTACAATGAGCAGTTCTTC.

The chain uses TRBV20-1 and TRBJ2-3; 9 nucleotides match TRBD2. The CDR3 length is 14 residues. The V segment lost 6 bases and the J segment 2 bases; nucleotides outside the gene matches: 6. Germline V lookup: CDR1 DFQATT, CDR2 SNEGSKA (reference sequence). The CDR3 protein is CSAASGAPTDTQYF. The CDR3 DNA sequence: TGCAGTGCAGCTAGCGGGGCTCCCACAGATACGCAGTATTTT.

Many counts were recorded for this clonotype. V gene TRBV4-1 combines with J gene TRBJ2-1; D not resolved. Trimming shortened V by 1 base and J by 9 bases, and 19 bases separated the two germline ends. This CDR3 spans 16 amino acids. The germline V gene has CDR1 MGHRA and CDR2 YSYEKL. The CDR3 DNA sequence: TGCGCCAGCAGCCAAGCGGACGTATTCGGTAATGTTGAGCAGTTCTTC. Translating gives CASSQADVFGNVEQFF.

The sample holds a few counts of this clonotype. The V gene is TRBV7-2, the J gene TRBJ2-3; the D gene is possibly TRBD2 (7 bases). Germline CDR1 is SGHTA and CDR2 is FQGNSA. The CDR3 runs 14 residues. The ends were cut back, 3 bases at V and 4 bases at J, with 11 bases in the middle. CDR3 amino acids: CASSLSGGPDTQYF. CDR3 bases: TGTGCCAGCAGCTTGTCCGGGGGGCCAGATACGCAGTATTTT.

V and J are TRBV5-5 and TRBJ1-6; no reliable D call. Germline CDR1 reads SGHKS; CDR2 reads YYEKEE (reference sequence). V was clipped by 4 bases and J by 5 bases, with 13 bases between them. CDR3 length: 15 residues. CDR3 DNA: TGTGCCAGCAGCCCCCCCACGGGAAATAATTCACCCCTCCACTTT. Amino acid sequence: CASSPPTGNNSPLHF.

This clonotype was picked up a small number of times. The V call is TRBV5-4, the J call TRBJ2-1, with a weak D call TRBD1 (5 bases). Germline CDR1 SGHNT, CDR2 YYREEE (reference sequence). This CDR3 is built from 14 residues. V shed 6 bases and J shed 4 bases, with 14 bases lying between them. The CDR3 sequence: CASTPRKGYNEQFF. The CDR3 DNA reads as TGTGCCAGCACCCCAAGGAAGGGGTACAATGAGCAGTTCTTC.

The chain joins TRBV9 to TRBJ2-3, with a possible D match to TRBD2 (6 bases). Germline lookup yields CDR1 SGDLS and CDR2 YYNGEE. The CDR3 loop spans 15 amino acids. The ends were cut back, 3 bases at V and 9 bases at J, with 20 bases in the middle. In DNA form, the CDR3 reads TGTGCCAGCAGCGAGGGGCATGGGGGGATAGGAACGCAGTATTTT. Residues: CASSEGHGGIGTQYF.

In its sample, this clonotype was seen many times. The rearrangement uses TRBV5-4 and TRBJ1-6, with D unclear. The V gene's germline CDR1 is SGHNT and CDR2 YYREEE (reference sequence). Trimming took 0 bases from V and 5 from J, leaving 6 bases between them. CDR3 length: 14 residues. The CDR3 here is CASSLGLDNSPLHF. In nucleotides, the CDR3 is TGTGCCAGCAGCTTGGGGCTAGATAATTCACCCCTCCACTTT.

This clonotype was observed many times. The rearrangement uses TRBV20-1 and TRBJ2-7; weak D call: TRBD2 (5 bases). The length of the CDR3 is 16 residues. Germline values: CDR1 DFQATT, CDR2 SNEGSKA (reference sequence). V lost 0 bases, J lost 4 bases, and 19 bases lay in between. The CDR3 DNA follows: TGCAGTGCTAGAGATACCGGAGAGGGAGTGGGTTACGAGCAGTACTTC. Residues: CSARDTGEGVGYEQYF.

The chain is built from TRBV5-6 and TRBJ1-2; possibly TRBD1 for D (5 bases). The germline CDR1 and CDR2 sequences are SGHDT and YYEEEE. Trimming cost V 4 bases and J 8 bases, with 12 bases left between them. This CDR3 has 12 amino acids. CDR3 sequence: CASSAANRGYTF. For the CDR3, the DNA is TGTGCCAGCAGCGCGGCCAACAGGGGCTACACCTTC.

This clonotype was counted ten times or more. This sequence joins TRBV5-5 and TRBJ1-6; 7 bases align to TRBD1. The CDR3 runs 15 residues. CDR1 SGHKS and CDR2 YYEKEE come from the germline V gene (reference sequence). V dropped 4 bases and J dropped 5; count of bases not matched to a gene: 6. The CDR3 DNA follows: TGTGCCAGCAGCCCGGGGGACAGTAATAATTCACCCCTCCACTTT. Residues: CASSPGDSNNSPLHF.

This clonotype occurred a few times. This chain uses TRBV5-1 with TRBJ2-1; D is unresolved. The ends were cut back, 4 bases at V and 9 bases at J, with 14 bases in the middle. Germline lookup yields CDR1 SGHRS and CDR2 YFSETQ. This CDR3 has 13 residues. The CDR3 sequence is CASSLLERSEQFF. The DNA for the CDR3 is TGCGCCAGCAGCCTTCTGGAGCGAAGTGAGCAGTTCTTC.

The table lists this clonotype with many counts. CDR3 sequence (DNA): TGTGCCAGCAGCCTAACCGGGACCGTCACAGATACGCAGTATTTT. As protein: CASSLTGTVTDTQYF. The V and J genes are TRBV12-3 or TRBV12-4 and TRBJ2-3, with D possibly called TRBD1 or TRBD2 (5 bases each). The CDR3 has 15 residues. Trimming took off 6 bases at V and 2 bases at J, with 15 bases between the two ends.

This clonotype has a handful of counts. The V gene is TRBV7-2, the J gene TRBJ2-7, with 9 bases aligning to TRBD1. The length of the CDR3 is 15 residues. After removal of 4 bases from V and 2 bases from J, the junction contained 6 bases not matched to a gene. Germline V gene sequence: CDR1 SGHTA, CDR2 FQGNSA. CDR3 region: CASSYRGLGTYEQYF. CDR3 DNA: TGTGCCAGCAGCTACAGGGGGCTAGGAACCTACGAGCAGTACTTC. The variable domain in full, completed from reference TRBV7-2 and TRBJ2-7, reads GAGVSQSPSNKVTEKGKDVELRCDPISGHTALYWYRQSLGQGLEFLIYFQGNSAPDKSGLPSDRFSAERTGGSVSTLTIQRTQQEDSAVYLCASSYRGLGTYEQYFGPGTRLTVT.